The 30 T cell receptor beta chains in this list originate from one sample, sequenced in a study of identifying expanded T cells in peripheral blood. Clones were read by immunoSEQ multiplex PCR, and TCRdb kept only the in-frame ones, dropping some. The sample lists 95,000 to 100,000 clones, around nine tenths seen once, with approximately 17% in the top ten. Sequences were obtained from blood. These receptor sequences come from a person between 18 and 75 years old in good health.

With regard to this clone: This sample also contains other DNA sequences that code for the same CDR3. The V call is TRBV5-1, the J call TRBJ2-5; 8 nucleotides agree with TRBD1. CDR1 is SGHRS, CDR2 YFSETQ, per germline. The CDR3 length is 13 residues. The trim removed 3 bases at V and 4 bases at J, leaving 2 bases unmatched. This CDR3 reads CASSSGQVETQYF. CDR3 nucleotide sequence: TGCGCCAGCAGCTCGGGACAGGTAGAGACCCAGTACTTC.

The chain joins TRBV6-5 to TRBJ2-3, with D tentatively TRBD1 (6 bases). The CDR3 runs 13 residues. V was clipped by 6 bases and J by 9 bases, with 16 bases between them. The germline gives CDR1 MNHEY, CDR2 SVGAGI. The CDR3 reads CASSPNGGDTQYF. CDR3 nucleotide sequence: TGTGCCAGCAGCCCTAATGGGGGCGACACGCAGTATTTT.

This sequence joins TRBV15 and TRBJ1-1; maybe TRBD1 (6 bases). V was trimmed by 0 bases and J by 0 bases, leaving 17 bases between them. Germline loops: CDR1 LNHNV, CDR2 YYDKDF (reference sequence). This CDR3 contains 18 residues. CDR3: CATSRDQGGLGLNTEAFF. The CDR3 nucleotides are TGTGCCACCAGCAGAGACCAAGGGGGACTTGGACTGAACACTGAAGCTTTCTTT.

The rearrangement links TRBV28 to TRBJ2-7; TRBD1 matches 10 bases. The germline V gene encodes CDR1 MDHEN and CDR2 SYDVKM. V dropped 4 bases and J dropped 0; count of bases not matched to a gene: 9. The CDR3 is 17 amino acids. CDR3 bases: TGTGCCAGCAGTTCCGGGACAGGGGTCCCCCTCTCCTACGAGCAGTACTTC. Protein product: CASSSGTGVPLSYEQYF.

This chain links TRBV7-6 with TRBJ2-2; 8 positions match TRBD1. Trimming removed 5 bases from V and 2 bases from J; junction bases left unmatched: 7. The CDR3 is made up of 16 amino acids. The germline V gene has CDR1 SGHVS and CDR2 FNYEAQ. The CDR3 region has the DNA TGTGCCAGCAGCCAGAGACAGGGGTCTAACACCGGGGAGCTGTTTTTT. Translating gives CASSQRQGSNTGELFF.

This clone was counted only a few times. The rearrangement links TRBV10-1 to TRBJ2-2; D gene uncertain. CDR1 is WNHNN, CDR2 SYGVQD, per germline (reference sequence). This CDR3 has 13 amino acids. V lost 3 bases and J 7 bases, leaving 9 bases between the germline ends. CDR3 sequence reads: CASSDGPGGELFF. The CDR3 DNA is TGCGCCAGCAGTGACGGGCCTGGCGGGGAGCTGTTTTTT.

This rearrangement joins TRBV10-1 to TRBJ2-7; the match to TRBD2 covers 8 bases. CDR1 and CDR2 (germline): WNHNN, SYGVQD (reference sequence). After removal of 4 bases from V and 0 bases from J, the junction contained 11 bases not matched to a gene. The CDR3 is 17 residues long. CDR3 loop: CASSVEEGLVRSYEQYF. CDR3 bases: TGCGCCAGCAGTGTCGAGGAGGGACTAGTCCGCTCCTACGAGCAGTACTTC.

V is TRBV7-9 and J is TRBJ1-2; D uncertain. Trimming shortened V by 6 bases and J by 4 bases, and 15 bases separated the two germline ends. The germline V gene encodes CDR1 SEHNR and CDR2 FQNEAQ (reference sequence). The CDR3 runs to 14 residues. The CDR3 nucleotides read TGTGCCAGCAGTCAAGGGTCGGGAGCCTATGGCTACACCTTC. Translating gives CASSQGSGAYGYTF. The whole variable domain, filled in from reference TRBV7-9 and TRBJ1-2, reads DTGVSQNPRHKITKRGQNVTFRCDPISEHNRLYWYRQTLGQGPEFLTYFQNEAQLEKSRLLSDRFSAERPKGSFSTLEIQRTEQGDSAMYLCASSQGSGAYGYTFGSGTRLTVV.

The chain links TRBV7-2 to TRBJ1-4; 11 bases map to TRBD1. CDR3 length equals 16 residues. V shed 5 bases and J 1 base; nucleotides not matched to a gene: 3. Germline CDR1 SGHTA, CDR2 FQGNSA. The CDR3 DNA reads as TGTGCCAGCAGCGGTGGGACAGGGGGAACTAATGAAAAACTGTTTTTT. Translated: CASSGGTGGTNEKLFF.

The CDR3 region has the DNA TGTGCCAGCAGCCGCTCGCCTAATCTGGGGGAAAAACTGTTTTTT. Amino acids: CASSRSPNLGEKLFF. The chain has TRBV7-2 and TRBJ1-4, with D unresolved. This CDR3 comprises 15 residues. The germline V gene has CDR1 SGHTA and CDR2 FQGNSA. The V and J ends lost 5 bases and 8 bases respectively, with 18 bases between them.

Details on this clone: Its ends do not fully match the called genes, so a read error is possible. The rearrangement links TRBV4-3 to TRBJ2-7; 8 bases line up with TRBD1. The CDR3 is made up of 14 amino acids. Germline CDR1 reads LGHNA; CDR2 reads YSLEER. The CDR3 DNA reads TGCGCCAGCAGCCAGACGGATCAGGGGGCTTCTTTGGACTTC. Its protein product is CASSQTDQGASLDF.

The V call is TRBV27, the J call TRBJ2-7; D is perhaps TRBD1 (5 bases). Trimming removed 7 bases from V and 2 bases from J, with 12 bases in between. This CDR3 is built from 13 residues. Looked up from germline, CDR1 is MNHEY and CDR2 is SMNVEV (reference sequence). In nucleotides, the CDR3 is TGTGCCAGCACCCGACAGAGCCCCTACGAGCAGTACTTC. It translates to CASTRQSPYEQYF.

The chain joins TRBV6-5 to TRBJ1-4; D call uncertain. This CDR3 has 12 residues. The V gene lost 6 bases and the J gene lost 6 bases, with 8 bases spanning the gap. Per germline, CDR1 MNHEY and CDR2 SVGAGI. CDR3 bases: TGTGCCAGCAGCCGACCTGATGAAAAACTGTTTTTT. Translated: CASSRPDEKLFF.

The V call is TRBV13, the J call TRBJ2-2; the D gene is possibly TRBD1 (5 bases). Germline CDR1 PRHDT, CDR2 FYEKMQ (reference sequence). The CDR3 contains 15 residues. V was cut by 2 bases and J by 1 base, with 8 bases left in between. CDR3 nucleotides: TGTGCCAGCAGCTTAACAACAGGGAACACCGGGGAGCTGTTTTTT. Protein product: CASSLTTGNTGELFF. Supplemented by reference TRBV13 and TRBJ2-2, the full variable domain reads AAGVIQSPRHLIKEKRETATLKCYPIPRHDTVYWYQQGPGQDPQFLISFYEKMQSDKGSIPDRFSAQQFSDYHSELNMSSLELGDSALYFCASSLTTGNTGELFFGEGSRLTVL.

The CDR3 DNA sequence: TGTGCCAGTGGATCTAGCGGGGGCGCAGATACGCAGTATTTT. It is translated as CASGSSGGADTQYF. The rearrangement uses TRBV2 and TRBJ2-3; 10 nucleotides match TRBD2. CDR3 length: 14 amino acids. V trimming: 9 bases; J trimming: 4 bases; junction bases outside the gene matches: 7. Germline lookup yields CDR1 SNHLY and CDR2 FYNNEI.

The chain carries TRBV28 and TRBJ2-3; the D gene is possibly TRBD2 (6 bases). The V end lost 1 base, the J end lost 5 bases, and 13 bases lay between the germline ends. Germline values: CDR1 MDHEN, CDR2 SYDVKM. CDR3 size: 15 residues. The CDR3: CASSLLAGSQDTQYF. DNA for the CDR3: TGTGCCAGCAGTTTATTGGCGGGGAGTCAAGATACGCAGTATTTT.

The rearrangement joins TRBV5-6 to TRBJ2-7; TRBD2 is a possible D gene (5 bases). Germline CDR1 SGHDT, CDR2 YYEEEE. V was cut by 4 bases and J by 7 bases, with 9 bases left in between. The CDR3 length is 11 residues. The CDR3 sequence is CASSREREQYF. DNA for the CDR3: TGTGCCAGCAGCCGTGAGCGGGAGCAGTACTTC.

CDR3 sequence reads: CASTRSGGLYEQYF. CDR3 bases: TGTGCCAGCACCAGGTCAGGGGGCCTCTACGAGCAGTACTTC. The chain recombines TRBV7-2 with TRBJ2-7; 8 bases are a match to TRBD1. Trimming removed 7 bases from V and 3 bases from J; junction bases left unmatched: 8. The CDR3 is 14 amino acids. Germline V gene sequence: CDR1 SGHTA, CDR2 FQGNSA.

The chain has TRBV5-1 and TRBJ2-7; the match to TRBD1 covers 7 bases. V was pared by 0 bases and J by 5 bases, with 5 bases of the junction left unmatched. Germline CDR1 and CDR2: SGHRS and YFSETQ. The CDR3 is 14 residues long. The CDR3 DNA is TGCGCCAGCAGCTTGGCAGGGGGAATCAACGAGCAGTACTTC. This codes for CASSLAGGINEQYF. The whole variable domain, filled in from reference TRBV5-1 and TRBJ2-7, reads KAGVTQTPRYLIKTRGQQVTLSCSPISGHRSVSWYQQTPGQGLQFLFEYFSETQRNKGNFPGRFSGRQFSNSRSEMNVSTLELGDSALYLCASSLAGGINEQYFGPGTRLTVT.

The J gene is TRBJ1-1, the V gene TRBV2; D not resolved. Germline CDR1 reads SNHLY; CDR2 reads FYNNEI. Trimming took off 8 bases at V and 1 base at J, with 8 bases between the two ends. This CDR3 has 12 amino acids. Written as DNA, the CDR3 is TGTGCCAGCCTCCGGAGGAACACTGAAGCTTTCTTT. Translating gives CASLRRNTEAFF.

The chain combines TRBV27 with TRBJ2-5; TRBD1 matches at 8 bases. The V gene's germline CDR1 is MNHEY and CDR2 SMNVEV (reference sequence). Losses at the gene ends were 6 bases for V and 1 base for J; bases not matched to a gene: 4. The length of the CDR3 is 14 residues. The CDR3 bases are TGTGCCAGCAGCCGGGACAGGAGCCAAGAGACCCAGTACTTC. It codes for CASSRDRSQETQYF.

The chain couples TRBV7-6 to TRBJ2-7; 12 bases are shared with TRBD1. Germline-derived CDR1 and CDR2 are SGHVS and FNYEAQ. The CDR3 is made up of 14 amino acids. Losses at the gene ends were 6 bases for V and 7 bases for J; bases not matched to a gene: 7. In nucleotides, the CDR3 is TGTGCCAGCAGGACCGGGACAGGGGGCACAGAGCAGTACTTC. Its protein is CASRTGTGGTEQYF.

The chain's CDR3 is CASSQENTEAFF. The CDR3 DNA reads as TGTGCCAGCAGCCAAGAGAACACTGAAGCTTTCTTT. This chain uses TRBV28 with TRBJ1-1; D gene ambiguous. In germline, CDR1 is MDHEN, CDR2 SYDVKM. The V gene lost 6 bases and the J gene lost 1 base, with 6 bases spanning the gap. The CDR3 consists of 12 residues. Supplemented by reference TRBV28 and TRBJ1-1, the full variable domain reads DVKVTQSSRYLVKRTGEKVFLECVQDMDHENMFWYRQDPGLGLRLIYFSYDVKMKEKGDIPEGYSVSREKKERFSLILESASTNQTSMYLCASSQENTEAFFGQGTRLTVV.

This clone was detected once. The chain employs TRBV7-9 and TRBJ2-5, with D possibly being TRBD2 (5 bases). Trimming pared 2 bases from V and 3 bases from J, leaving 10 bases between. CDR1 is SEHNR, CDR2 FQNEAQ, per germline (reference sequence). CDR3 length: 14 amino acids. CDR3: CASSLPAVKETQYF. The CDR3 nucleotides read TGTGCCAGCAGCTTACCAGCGGTGAAAGAGACCCAGTACTTC.

This chain joins TRBV4-2 and TRBJ2-3; the match to TRBD1 covers 9 bases. Looked up from germline, CDR1 is LGHNA and CDR2 is YNFKEQ. The V segment lost 1 base and the J segment 14 bases; nucleotides outside the gene matches: 7. The CDR3 loop spans 13 amino acids. CDR3 sequence: CASSQGQDRGSYF. The CDR3 DNA is TGTGCCAGCAGCCAAGGGCAAGACAGGGGGTCGTATTTT.

The chain is built from TRBV5-1 and TRBJ2-2; D unresolved. From germline, CDR1 is SGHRS and CDR2 YFSETQ. Trimming shortened V by 3 bases and J by 4 bases, and 7 bases separated the two germline ends. This CDR3 region has 13 residues. CDR3 DNA: TGCGCCAGCAGCTGGACGGGCACCGGGGAGCTGTTTTTT. It encodes CASSWTGTGELFF.

The rearrangement joins TRBV19 to TRBJ2-1; D remains unclear. Germline loops: CDR1 LNHDA, CDR2 SQIVND (reference sequence). V dropped 6 bases and J dropped 4 bases, with 10 bases sitting between them. The CDR3 spans 13 residues. This CDR3 is CASSQTEYNEQFF. The CDR3, as DNA: TGTGCCAGTAGCCAGACGGAATACAATGAGCAGTTCTTC. Full variable domain (outside the CDR3, taken from reference TRBV19 and TRBJ2-1): DGGITQSPKYLFRKEGQNVTLSCEQNLNHDAMYWYRQDPGQGLRLIYYSQIVNDFQKGDIAEGYSVSREKKESFPLTVTSAQKNPTAFYLCASSQTEYNEQFFGPGTRLTVL.

The rearrangement joins TRBV11-2 to TRBJ1-1, with no clear D. The CDR3 length is 14 residues. Germline CDR1 reads SGHAT; CDR2 reads FQNNGV. Trimming pared 1 base from V and 1 base from J, leaving 7 bases between. Here the CDR3 reads CASSLGARNTEAFF. The DNA for the CDR3 is TGTGCCAGCAGCTTAGGGGCGAGGAACACTGAAGCTTTCTTT.

The gene calls are TRBV5-1 and TRBJ1-2; possible D gene TRBD1, 5 bases. The V end was cut by 5 bases, the J end by 0 bases, with 8 bases between. The CDR3 covers 13 residues. Germline V gene lookup returns CDR1 SGHRS and CDR2 YFSETQ. CDR3 amino acids: CASRKGPNYGYTF. The CDR3 region has the DNA TGCGCCAGCAGAAAGGGACCTAACTATGGCTACACCTTC. The full variable domain, with the rest looked up from reference TRBV5-1 and TRBJ1-2, is KAGVTQTPRYLIKTRGQQVTLSCSPISGHRSVSWYQQTPGQGLQFLFEYFSETQRNKGNFPGRFSGRQFSNSRSEMNVSTLELGDSALYLCASRKGPNYGYTFGSGTRLTVV.

J is TRBJ2-1 and V is TRBV6-5; maybe TRBD2 (6 bases). Germline V gene lookup returns CDR1 MNHEY and CDR2 SVGAGI. Trimming took 5 bases from V and 5 from J, leaving 16 bases between them. CDR3 size: 15 residues. In DNA, the CDR3 is TGTGCCAGCAGTCAATTCGGGACTGGTAACAATGAGCAGTTCTTC. This translates into CASSQFGTGNNEQFF.